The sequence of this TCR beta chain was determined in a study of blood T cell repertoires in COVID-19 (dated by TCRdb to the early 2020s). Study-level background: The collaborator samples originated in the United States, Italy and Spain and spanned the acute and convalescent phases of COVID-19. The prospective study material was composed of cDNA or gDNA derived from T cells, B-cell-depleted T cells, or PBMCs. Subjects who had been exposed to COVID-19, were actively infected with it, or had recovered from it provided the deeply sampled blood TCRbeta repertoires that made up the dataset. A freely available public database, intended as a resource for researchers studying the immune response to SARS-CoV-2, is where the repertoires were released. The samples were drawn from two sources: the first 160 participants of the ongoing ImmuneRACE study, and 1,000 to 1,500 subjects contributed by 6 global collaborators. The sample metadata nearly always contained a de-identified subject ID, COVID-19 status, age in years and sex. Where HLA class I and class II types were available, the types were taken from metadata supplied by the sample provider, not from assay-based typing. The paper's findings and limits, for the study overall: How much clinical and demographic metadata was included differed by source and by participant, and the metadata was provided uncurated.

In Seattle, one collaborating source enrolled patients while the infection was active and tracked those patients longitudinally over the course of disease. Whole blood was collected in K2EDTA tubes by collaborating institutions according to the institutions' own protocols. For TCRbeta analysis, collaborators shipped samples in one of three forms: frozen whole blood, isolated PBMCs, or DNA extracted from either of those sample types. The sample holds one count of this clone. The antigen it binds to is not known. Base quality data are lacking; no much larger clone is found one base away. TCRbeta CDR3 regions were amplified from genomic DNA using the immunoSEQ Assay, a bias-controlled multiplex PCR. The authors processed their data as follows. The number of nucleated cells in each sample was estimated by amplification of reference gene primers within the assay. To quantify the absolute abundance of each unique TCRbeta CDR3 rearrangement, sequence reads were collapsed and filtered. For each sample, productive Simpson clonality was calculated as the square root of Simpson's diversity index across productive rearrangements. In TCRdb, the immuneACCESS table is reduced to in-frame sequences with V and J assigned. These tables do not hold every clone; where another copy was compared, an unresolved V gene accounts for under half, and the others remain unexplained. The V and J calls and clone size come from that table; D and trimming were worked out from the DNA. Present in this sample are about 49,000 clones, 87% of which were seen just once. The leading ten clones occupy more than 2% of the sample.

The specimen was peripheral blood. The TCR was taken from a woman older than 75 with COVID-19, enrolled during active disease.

The DNA sequence is given as TGTGCCAGCAGCCCGCTCGGAGGCGATGAAAAACTGTTTTTT. Its protein product is CASSPLGGDEKLFF. Recombination linked TRBV9 to TRBJ1-4, with the identity of the D gene unclear. From its cysteine to its phenylalanine, the CDR3 spans 14 amino acids. Left in the record is the CDR3 DNA by itself, 42 bases read in frame from the first base. V was cut back by 4 bases and J by 6 bases, leaving a gap of 13 bases between them. Reading the germline V gene gives CDR1 SGDLS and CDR2 YYNGEE.